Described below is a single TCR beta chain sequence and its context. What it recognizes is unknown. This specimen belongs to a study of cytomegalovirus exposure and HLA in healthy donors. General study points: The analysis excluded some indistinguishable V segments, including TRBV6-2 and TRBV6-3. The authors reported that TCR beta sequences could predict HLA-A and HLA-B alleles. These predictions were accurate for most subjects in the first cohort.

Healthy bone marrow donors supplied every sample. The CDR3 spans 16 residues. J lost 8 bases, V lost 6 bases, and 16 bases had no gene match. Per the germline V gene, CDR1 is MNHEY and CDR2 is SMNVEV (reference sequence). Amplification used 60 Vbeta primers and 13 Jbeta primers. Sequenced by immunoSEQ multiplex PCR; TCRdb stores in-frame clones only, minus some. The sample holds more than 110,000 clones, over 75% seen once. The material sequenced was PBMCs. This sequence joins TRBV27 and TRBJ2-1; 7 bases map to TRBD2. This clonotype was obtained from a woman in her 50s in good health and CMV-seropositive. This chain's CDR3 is CASRPTPGLLMDEQFF. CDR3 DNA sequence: TGTGCCAGCAGGCCCACCCCGGGACTACTTATGGATGAGCAGTTCTTC.